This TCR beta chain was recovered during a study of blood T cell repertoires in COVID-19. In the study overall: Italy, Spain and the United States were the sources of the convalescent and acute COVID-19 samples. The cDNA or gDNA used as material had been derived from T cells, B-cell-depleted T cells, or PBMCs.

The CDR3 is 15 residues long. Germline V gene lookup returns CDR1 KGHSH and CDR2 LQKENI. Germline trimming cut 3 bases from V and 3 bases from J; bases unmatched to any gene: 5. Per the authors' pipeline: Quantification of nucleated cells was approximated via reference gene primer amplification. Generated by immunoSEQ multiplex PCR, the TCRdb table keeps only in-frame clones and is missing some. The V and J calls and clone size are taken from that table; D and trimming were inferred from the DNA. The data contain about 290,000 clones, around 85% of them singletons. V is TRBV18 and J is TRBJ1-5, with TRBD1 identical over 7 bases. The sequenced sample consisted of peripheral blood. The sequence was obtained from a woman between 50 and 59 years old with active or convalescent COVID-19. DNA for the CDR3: TGTGCCAGCTCACCCCTCGGGACAGTCAATCAGCCCCAGCATTTT. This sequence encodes CASSPLGTVNQPQHF.